These T cell receptor beta chains were read from a single sample in a study of shared clonotypes between healthy human individuals. Produced via immunoSEQ multiplex PCR; TCRdb's table is partial and in-frame only. The table records about 1.1 million clones, 78% of them present only once. The specimen sequenced was memory CD4+ T cells from PBMCs. These receptors were taken from a man aged 18 to 30 in good health. Some clones in this sample may be carry-over from other donors' samples. Each CDR3 is given with its conserved first and last residue. The D gene is left open where the match is weak. Some rows have no size entry. The others give once, few or many, or a class for an expanded clone.

clone size: once
V gene: TRBV10-3
D gene: .
J gene: TRBJ2-2
CDR3 protein: CAISESLAAGTGELFF
CDR3 DNA: TGTGCCATCAGTGAGTCGTTGGCCGCGGGCACCGGGGAGCTGTTTTTT

clone size: .
V gene: TRBV5-4
D gene: TRBD1
J gene: TRBJ2-1
CDR3 protein: CASSPRAGGYFHEQFF
CDR3 DNA: TGTGCCAGCAGCCCCAGGGCAGGGGGATATTTTCATGAGCAGTTCTTC

clone size: .
V gene: TRBV19
D gene: .
J gene: TRBJ1-1
CDR3 protein: CASTPRGGRPSTEAFF
CDR3 DNA: TGTGCCAGTACCCCGAGGGGGGGGCGCCCCTCCACTGAAGCTTTCTTT

clone size: once
V gene: TRBV7-8
D gene: .
J gene: TRBJ1-2
CDR3 protein: CASSLDRTGTKGYGYTF
CDR3 DNA: TGTGCCAGCAGCTTAGACCGAACCGGGACCAAGGGCTATGGCTACACCTTC

clone size: .
V gene: TRBV2
D gene: .
J gene: TRBJ2-5
CDR3 protein: CASSSTVETQYF
CDR3 DNA: TGTGCCAGCAGCTCAACAGTGGAGACCCAGTACTTC

clone size: few
V gene: TRBV21-1
D gene: .
J gene: TRBJ1-1
CDR3 protein: CASSKEEGNTEAFF
CDR3 DNA: TGTGCCAGCAGCAAAGAAGAGGGGAACACTGAAGCTTTCTTT

clone size: few
V gene: TRBV19
D gene: TRBD1
J gene: TRBJ1-5
CDR3 protein: CASSGADRAAWQPQHF
CDR3 DNA: TGTGCCAGTAGTGGGGCCGACAGGGCGGCTTGGCAGCCCCAGCATTTT

clone size: .
V gene: TRBV28
D gene: .
J gene: TRBJ1-1
CDR3 protein: CASSSPGAISRTEAFF
CDR3 DNA: TGTGCCAGCTCCTCCCCGGGGGCGATTTCAAGGACTGAAGCTTTCTTT

clone size: few
V gene: TRBV27
D gene: .
J gene: TRBJ1-5
CDR3 protein: CASSLTYGNQPQHF
CDR3 DNA: TGTGCCAGCAGTTTAACGTACGGGAATCAGCCCCAGCATTTT

clone size: many
V gene: TRBV15
D gene: .
J gene: TRBJ2-7
CDR3 protein: CATSRDRDWVSSYEQYF
CDR3 DNA: TGTGCCACCAGCAGAGATCGGGATTGGGTTTCCTCCTACGAGCAGTACTTC

clone size: .
V gene: TRBV19
D gene: .
J gene: TRBJ2-3
CDR3 protein: CASSIGQVLADTQYF
CDR3 DNA: TGTGCCAGTAGTATAGGCCAGGTCCTGGCAGATACGCAGTATTTT

clone size: .
V gene: TRBV5-1
D gene: TRBD2
J gene: TRBJ2-3
CDR3 protein: CASSAGTSERTDTQYF
CDR3 DNA: TGCGCCAGCAGCGCCGGGACTAGCGAACGCACAGATACGCAGTATTTT

clone size: .
V gene: TRBV7-9
D gene: .
J gene: TRBJ2-4
CDR3 protein: CASSLAKDRAGRVVIQYF
CDR3 DNA: TGTGCCAGCAGCTTAGCAAAGGATCGGGCCGGGAGAGTGGTCATTCAGTACTTC

clone size: few
V gene: TRBV6-1
D gene: .
J gene: TRBJ1-1
CDR3 protein: CASSARPRNTEAFF
CDR3 DNA: TGTGCCAGCAGTGCCCGTCCGAGGAACACTGAAGCTTTCTTT

clone size: .
V gene: TRBV7-6
D gene: TRBD2
J gene: TRBJ2-5
CDR3 protein: CASSLRGGETQYF
CDR3 DNA: TGTGCCAGCAGCTTACGGGGAGGGGAGACCCAGTACTTC

clone size: .
V gene: TRBV4-3
D gene: TRBD2
J gene: TRBJ2-5
CDR3 protein: CVSSQDPAGVGETQYF
CDR3 DNA: TGCGTCAGCAGCCAAGATCCAGCGGGAGTAGGGGAGACCCAGTACTTC

clone size: .
V gene: TRBV5-1
D gene: .
J gene: TRBJ2-3
CDR3 protein: CASRDTRGSDTQYF
CDR3 DNA: TGCGCCAGCAGGGACACAAGGGGATCAGATACGCAGTATTTT

clone size: .
V gene: TRBV5-1
D gene: TRBD2
J gene: TRBJ2-1
CDR3 protein: CASNEASGSIDQFF
CDR3 DNA: TGCGCCAGCAATGAGGCTAGCGGGAGCATTGATCAGTTCTTC

clone size: .
V gene: TRBV11-2
D gene: TRBD1
J gene: TRBJ2-7
CDR3 protein: CASSLRTGGFEQYF
CDR3 DNA: TGTGCCAGCAGCCTAAGGACAGGTGGGTTCGAGCAGTACTTC

clone size: .
V gene: TRBV6-6
D gene: .
J gene: TRBJ2-3
CDR3 protein: CALSGRRTDTQYF
CDR3 DNA: TGTGCCTTGTCAGGACGGCGCACAGATACGCAGTATTTT

clone size: .
V gene: TRBV28
D gene: .
J gene: TRBJ1-1
CDR3 protein: CASSQGSEGSTEAFF
CDR3 DNA: TGTGCCAGCAGCCAAGGGTCCGAGGGGAGCACTGAAGCTTTCTTT

clone size: .
V gene: TRBV7-2
D gene: .
J gene: TRBJ2-1
CDR3 protein: CASSFRPGNEQFF
CDR3 DNA: TGTGCCAGCAGCTTCCGACCTGGCAATGAGCAGTTCTTC

clone size: .
V gene: TRBV2
D gene: .
J gene: TRBJ1-1
CDR3 protein: CATQDPAGNTEAFF
CDR3 DNA: TGTGCCACCCAAGACCCAGCAGGGAACACTGAAGCTTTCTTT

clone size: .
V gene: TRBV10-3
D gene: .
J gene: TRBJ2-7
CDR3 protein: CAISLEGVSYEQYF
CDR3 DNA: TGTGCCATCAGCCTCGAGGGAGTATCCTACGAGCAGTACTTC

clone size: .
V gene: TRBV20-1
D gene: .
J gene: TRBJ2-3
CDR3 protein: CSAMVDTQYF
CDR3 DNA: TGCAGTGCTATGGTCGATACGCAGTATTTT

clone size: .
V gene: TRBV28
D gene: .
J gene: TRBJ1-2
CDR3 protein: CASSSNPPSYGYTF
CDR3 DNA: TGTGCCAGCAGTTCCAACCCACCGTCCTATGGCTACACCTTC

clone size: few
V gene: TRBV28
D gene: .
J gene: TRBJ1-4
CDR3 protein: CASSTPGLINEKLFF
CDR3 DNA: TGTGCCAGCAGTACACCAGGGCTCATTAATGAAAAACTGTTTTTT

clone size: .
V gene: TRBV5-1
D gene: TRBD2
J gene: TRBJ2-3
CDR3 protein: CASTSGSGTDTQYF
CDR3 DNA: TGCGCCAGCACTAGCGGGAGTGGTACAGATACGCAGTATTTT